Sequencing of this T cell receptor (beta chain) was carried out in a study of blood T cell repertoires in COVID-19. Authors' processing steps: By means of reference gene primer amplification, nucleated cell counts were estimated. Repertoires were generated with immunoSEQ multiplex PCR, while TCRdb's copy carries only in-frame clones and drops some. That table supplies the V and J calls and clone size; D and trimming were determined from the DNA. The repertoire has 200,000 to 250,000 clones, roughly 88% of them found once; the top ten carry over 3.5%. The V and J ends lost 5 bases and 2 bases respectively, with 9 bases between them. Germline V lookup: CDR1 GTSNPN, CDR2 SVGIG (reference sequence). The CDR3 sequence is 13 residues long. Participant-given clinical history determined each cohort assignment.

The chain links TRBV30 to TRBJ2-2, with a weak D call TRBD1 (5 bases). Specimen: PBMCs or T cells enriched from blood (not recorded which). This receptor was obtained from a woman aged 25 to 39 who had been exposed to COVID-19. CDR3 protein: CAWDRINTGELFF. Written as DNA, the CDR3 is TGTGCCTGGGACAGAATAAACACCGGGGAGCTGTTTTTT.